These T cell receptor beta chains were read from a single sample in a study of blood T cells in healthy people across ages. Using its own MiXCR run on the 5' RACE reads, TCRdb lists one record per CDR3 protein. Among fewer than 800,000 distinct CDR3 sequences, more than 20% were seen once, and the ten largest hold 8% to 10%. The same specimen was also included in a second study, on T cells of mothers and their children.

The sample comprised blood. The receptors derive from a boy between 10 and 17 years old in good health. Both conserved end residues are part of each CDR3. The order of the fields is CDR3 protein, CDR3 DNA, CDR3 length, D gene, clone size, V gene, J gene. A D gene is named only where the DNA matches it firmly. Size values are once, few and many counts, or a class for expanded clones, and some rows have none.

CASSLGARGGTYEQYF	TGTGCCAGCAGCTTAGGAGCGAGGGGCGGAACCTACGAGCAGTACTTC	16	-	few	TRBV13	TRBJ2-7
CASAPRGSSGWFF	TGTGCCAGCGCCCCTAGGGGTTCTTCGGGGTGGTTCTTC	13	-	few	TRBV7-3	TRBJ2-5
CASSTTEGQWARGYTF	TGTGCCAGCAGCACAACGGAGGGACAGTGGGCGAGGGGCTACACCTTC	16	TRBD1	-	TRBV7-2	TRBJ1-2
CASSYTSFSGTSLIYERYF	TGTGCCAGCAGTTACACCAGCTTCTCCGGGACTAGCCTAATCTACGAGCGGTACTTC	19	TRBD2	-	TRBV6-5	TRBJ2-7
CASSAGFRDYEQYF	TGTGCCAGCAGTGCAGGGTTTAGAGACTACGAGCAGTACTTC	14	-	few	TRBV27	TRBJ2-7
CASSLAGEYEQFF	TGCGCCAGCAGCTTGGCAGGGGAGTATGAGCAGTTCTTC	13	-	-	TRBV5-1	TRBJ2-1
CASSVHGGSVGETQYF	TGTGCCAGCAGTGTTCATGGCGGGAGCGTAGGAGAGACCCAGTACTTC	16	TRBD2	-	TRBV27	TRBJ2-5
CASSSGTGSGAQYF	TGTGCCAGCAGCTCCGGGACGGGGAGTGGGGCCCAGTACTTC	14	-	-	TRBV5-4	TRBJ2-5
CSVEAVAHDEQFF	TGCAGCGTTGAGGCTGTCGCTCACGATGAGCAGTTCTTC	13	-	few	TRBV29-1	TRBJ2-1
CASFVGRTYQETQYF	TGTGCCAGTTTTGTGGGGCGGACGTACCAAGAGACCCAGTACTTC	15	-	few	TRBV6-1	TRBJ2-5
CASSSITASGRASEQYF	TGTGCCAGCAGTTCAATAACCGCTAGCGGGAGGGCCTCCGAGCAGTACTTC	17	TRBD2	few	TRBV28	TRBJ2-7
CAISEPGGPTDTQYF	TGTGCCATCAGTGAGCCGGGAGGCCCCACAGATACGCAGTATTTT	15	TRBD2	few	TRBV10-3	TRBJ2-3
CASSQGYPGSGGYTF	TGCGCCAGCAGCCAAGGCTATCCGGGGAGTGGTGGCTACACCTTC	15	-	few	TRBV4-1	TRBJ1-2
CSVEDHEGGYGYTF	TGCAGCGTTGAAGATCATGAGGGCGGTTATGGCTACACCTTC	14	-	few	TRBV29-1	TRBJ1-2
CSAVTGTGGAETQYF	TGCAGTGCCGTCACCGGGACAGGGGGCGCAGAGACCCAGTACTTC	15	TRBD1	once	TRBV20-1	TRBJ2-5
CASSAFTDTQYF	TGTGCCAGCAGCGCCTTCACAGATACGCAGTATTTT	12	-	few	TRBV9	TRBJ2-3
CASSHSFSGTDTQYF	TGTGCCAGCAGCCACTCTTTTAGCGGCACAGATACGCAGTATTTT	15	-	-	TRBV3-1	TRBJ2-3
CASSFNLVNTEAFF	TGTGCCAGCAGTTTTAACCTGGTGAACACTGAAGCTTTCTTT	14	-	-	TRBV12-3/TRBV12-4	TRBJ1-1
CASSQDWGIAGVLQYF	TGTGCCAGCAGCCAAGACTGGGGAATAGCGGGAGTCTTGCAGTATTTT	16	TRBD2	once	TRBV14	TRBJ2-3
CASSGGGLGVGELFF	TGTGCCAGCAGCGGGGGAGGACTAGGGGTCGGGGAGCTGTTTTTT	15	TRBD2	few	TRBV5-5	TRBJ2-2
CASSLAGTGDNGHTF	TGTGCCAGCAGCTTAGCCGGGACAGGGGATAATGGCCACACCTTC	15	TRBD1	few	TRBV7-9	TRBJ1-2
CASSHRSDEQFF	TGTGCCAGCAGTCATAGGTCCGATGAGCAGTTCTTC	12	-	few	TRBV7-9	TRBJ2-1
CASSPFRNTQYF	TGTGCCAGCAGCCCCTTTAGGAATACGCAGTATTTT	12	-	few	TRBV14	TRBJ2-3
CASSPQLAGALDTQYF	TGCGCCAGCAGCCCCCAGCTAGCGGGAGCTTTAGATACGCAGTATTTT	16	TRBD2	few	TRBV5-1	TRBJ2-3
CASSARDSQTYEQYF	TGTGCCAGCAGCGCACGGGACTCCCAGACCTACGAGCAGTACTTC	15	-	few	TRBV7-9	TRBJ2-7
CASSGQLSGNTIYF	TGTGCCAGCAGTGGACAGCTCTCTGGAAACACCATATATTTT	14	-	-	TRBV2	TRBJ1-3
CSARDGGDEANEQFF	TGCAGTGCTAGAGATGGGGGGGACGAAGCCAATGAGCAGTTCTTC	15	TRBD2	-	TRBV20-1	TRBJ2-1
CASSQFADVGAAEAFF	TGTGCCAGCAGCCAATTTGCGGACGTAGGGGCAGCTGAAGCTTTCTTT	16	-	-	TRBV14	TRBJ1-1
CASSTGGASTEQYF	TGTGCCAGTAGCACCGGGGGGGCCTCAACCGAGCAGTACTTC	14	TRBD2	-	TRBV19	TRBJ2-7